This TCR beta chain was sequenced for a study of blood T cell repertoires in COVID-19. Study-wide context: Material from acute and convalescent COVID-19 was sourced from the United States, Italy and Spain.

The CDR3 consists of 14 residues. The junction had 4 bases not matched to a gene; V was cut back by 4 bases and J by 3 bases. CDR1 and CDR2 (germline): SGHAT, FQNNGV. Profiled with immunoSEQ multiplex PCR; TCRdb holds only in-frame clones, not every one. The sample contains 70,000 to 85,000 clones, more than 70% of which appear only once. The rearrangement joins TRBV11-2 to TRBJ2-3; 7 positions agree with TRBD2. The clonotype originates from a man aged 80 or over with active or convalescent COVID-19. The sample consisted of peripheral blood. CDR3 sequence reads: CASSYRGGTDTQYF. The CDR3 bases are TGTGCCAGCAGCTATAGGGGAGGGACAGATACGCAGTATTTT.